Listed below are T cell receptor beta chains from one sample, sequenced in a study of blood T cell repertoires in COVID-19. Sequenced by immunoSEQ multiplex PCR; TCRdb stores in-frame clones only, minus some. The sample yields approximately 240,000 clones, approximately 80% seen once. The sequencing input was peripheral blood. These receptors were obtained from a woman aged 40-49 years with active or convalescent COVID-19. The CDR3 runs from the conserved cysteine through the conserved F or W. D genes are given only for firm matches. The size field is filled for only some rows; it gives once, few, many or a size class.

v_gene: TRBV7-8
d_gene: .
abundance: .
j_gene: TRBJ2-2
CDR3nt: TGTGCCAGCAGCCTCCGACCAGGGATCGCGAACACCGGGGAGCTGTTTTTT
CDR3aa: CASSLRPGIANTGELFF

v_gene: TRBV2
d_gene: .
abundance: .
j_gene: TRBJ1-2
CDR3nt: TGTGCCAGCAGTCGCGGGGAACAGCCTAACTATGGCTACACCTTC
CDR3aa: CASSRGEQPNYGYTF

v_gene: TRBV7-3
d_gene: TRBD2
abundance: .
j_gene: TRBJ2-1
CDR3nt: TGTGCCAGCAGCCGTATGCTAGCGGGCGATGAGCAGTTCTTC
CDR3aa: CASSRMLAGDEQFF

v_gene: TRBV5-1
d_gene: .
abundance: .
j_gene: TRBJ1-1
CDR3nt: TGCGCCAGCGGTCTTACTGGGAACACTGAAGCTTTCTTT
CDR3aa: CASGLTGNTEAFF

v_gene: TRBV7-9
d_gene: TRBD1
abundance: few
j_gene: TRBJ1-1
CDR3nt: TGTGCCAGCAGCTTAGGGCAGGGGGTCTGGAACACTGAAGCTTTCTTT
CDR3aa: CASSLGQGVWNTEAFF

v_gene: TRBV3-1/TRBV3-2
d_gene: .
abundance: once
j_gene: TRBJ1-2
CDR3nt: TGTGCCAGCAGCCAAGATCGGGGGAGTAACTATGGCTACACCTTC
CDR3aa: CASSQDRGSNYGYTF

v_gene: TRBV5-1
d_gene: .
abundance: .
j_gene: TRBJ1-1
CDR3nt: TGCGCCAGCAGAAGCAGGGAAGGAGTCACTGAAGCTTTCTTT
CDR3aa: CASRSREGVTEAFF

v_gene: TRBV9
d_gene: .
abundance: few
j_gene: TRBJ2-2
CDR3nt: TGTGCCAGCAGGCGGGGGCCCGGGAACGGGGAGCTGTTTTTT
CDR3aa: CASRRGPGNGELFF

v_gene: TRBV28
d_gene: TRBD1
abundance: .
j_gene: TRBJ1-2
CDR3nt: TGTGCCAGCAGTTTGACAGGGTCGGACTATGGCTACACCTTC
CDR3aa: CASSLTGSDYGYTF

v_gene: TRBV5-1
d_gene: .
abundance: .
j_gene: TRBJ1-1
CDR3nt: TGCGCCAGCAGCTTGACAGGGAAGGCGAACACTGAAGCTTTCTTT
CDR3aa: CASSLTGKANTEAFF

v_gene: TRBV6-5
d_gene: TRBD1
abundance: .
j_gene: TRBJ1-5
CDR3nt: TGTGCCAGCAGTTACGACAGGGGTAGCAATCAGCCCCAGCATTTT
CDR3aa: CASSYDRGSNQPQHF

v_gene: TRBV10-2
d_gene: TRBD1
abundance: few
j_gene: TRBJ1-5
CDR3nt: TGCGCCAGCAGTCCCCCAGGGGGCGGCCAGCCCCAGCATTTT
CDR3aa: CASSPPGGGQPQHF

v_gene: TRBV4-1
d_gene: .
abundance: .
j_gene: TRBJ2-1
CDR3nt: TGCGCCAGCAGCCAAAAGTGGGATCCAGGGGATGAGCAGTTCTTC
CDR3aa: CASSQKWDPGDEQFF

v_gene: TRBV28
d_gene: TRBD1
abundance: .
j_gene: TRBJ1-5
CDR3nt: TGTGCCAGCAGTTCGGAGACAGGGCGAGCAATCGGGGCCCAGCATTTT
CDR3aa: CASSSETGRAIGAQHF

v_gene: TRBV5-4
d_gene: TRBD1
abundance: .
j_gene: TRBJ2-3
CDR3nt: TGTGCCAGCAGGAGGGGGACAGTCCCACAAGATACGCAGTATTTT
CDR3aa: CASRRGTVPQDTQYF

v_gene: TRBV4-1
d_gene: .
abundance: .
j_gene: TRBJ1-4
CDR3nt: TGCGCCAGCTCTCCGGGGGGAAAACTGTTTTTT
CDR3aa: CASSPGGKLFF

v_gene: TRBV12-3/TRBV12-4
d_gene: .
abundance: .
j_gene: TRBJ2-5
CDR3nt: TGTGCCAGCAGTGGTCAGGATTTAGGGACCCAGTACTTC
CDR3aa: CASSGQDLGTQYF

v_gene: TRBV5-4
d_gene: TRBD1
abundance: .
j_gene: TRBJ2-3
CDR3nt: TGTGCCAGCGGGGACAGGGGAGGCACAGATACGCAGTATTTT
CDR3aa: CASGDRGGTDTQYF

v_gene: TRBV11-3
d_gene: .
abundance: .
j_gene: TRBJ1-1
CDR3nt: TGTGCCAGCAGCTTAACAGGGCTGGGCACTGAAGCTTTCTTT
CDR3aa: CASSLTGLGTEAFF

v_gene: TRBV27
d_gene: TRBD1
abundance: .
j_gene: TRBJ1-6
CDR3nt: TGTGCCAGCAGTTTCAGACAGGGGAATTCACCCCTCCACTTT
CDR3aa: CASSFRQGNSPLHF

v_gene: TRBV7-2
d_gene: .
abundance: .
j_gene: TRBJ1-1
CDR3nt: TGTGCCAGCAGCTTCTCCGTGAACACTGAAGCTTTCTTT
CDR3aa: CASSFSVNTEAFF

v_gene: TRBV3-1/TRBV3-2
d_gene: .
abundance: .
j_gene: TRBJ1-2
CDR3nt: TGTGCCAGCAGCCAAGGGGGCAGGGGAGAGGGTGGCTACACCTTC
CDR3aa: CASSQGGRGEGGYTF

v_gene: TRBV7-3
d_gene: .
abundance: .
j_gene: TRBJ1-1
CDR3nt: TGTGCCAGCAGCTTACTCCGTGACACTGAAGCTTTCTTT
CDR3aa: CASSLLRDTEAFF

v_gene: TRBV5-5
d_gene: .
abundance: .
j_gene: TRBJ1-2
CDR3nt: TGTGCCAGCAGCTTGGAACAGGGCTATGGCTACACCTTC
CDR3aa: CASSLEQGYGYTF

v_gene: TRBV11-2
d_gene: TRBD1
abundance: .
j_gene: TRBJ1-6
CDR3nt: TGTGCCAGCACAAGGACAGGGGTGGGGTCACCCCTCCACTTT
CDR3aa: CASTRTGVGSPLHF

v_gene: TRBV27
d_gene: TRBD1
abundance: .
j_gene: TRBJ1-5
CDR3nt: TGTGCCAGCAGTCCGCACAGGGGAGGCAATCAGCCCCAGCATTTT
CDR3aa: CASSPHRGGNQPQHF

v_gene: TRBV18
d_gene: TRBD1
abundance: many
j_gene: TRBJ1-5
CDR3nt: TGTGCCAGCTCAGAGACAGGGGGCAATGGAAATCAGCCCCAGCATTTT
CDR3aa: CASSETGGNGNQPQHF

v_gene: TRBV5-1
d_gene: .
abundance: once
j_gene: TRBJ2-5
CDR3nt: TGCGCCAGCAGCTTGAGAGCAAGAGAGACCCAGTACTTC
CDR3aa: CASSLRARETQYF

v_gene: TRBV29-1
d_gene: TRBD2
abundance: .
j_gene: TRBJ2-3
CDR3nt: TGCAGCGTTGGGCTAGCGGGGGGCTTGGATACGCAGTATTTT
CDR3aa: CSVGLAGGLDTQYF

v_gene: TRBV11-2
d_gene: .
abundance: .
j_gene: TRBJ1-2
CDR3nt: TGTGCCAGCAGCTTGGGCCCTTCAAACTATGGCTACACCTTC
CDR3aa: CASSLGPSNYGYTF

v_gene: TRBV29-1
d_gene: TRBD1
abundance: .
j_gene: TRBJ1-2
CDR3nt: TGCAGCGGAGGGACAGGGATGGCTTATGGCTACACCTTC
CDR3aa: CSGGTGMAYGYTF

v_gene: TRBV27
d_gene: .
abundance: .
j_gene: TRBJ1-3
CDR3nt: TGTGCCAGCAGTTTATCGACAGACACTGGAAACACCATATATTTT
CDR3aa: CASSLSTDTGNTIYF

v_gene: TRBV6-5
d_gene: .
abundance: .
j_gene: TRBJ2-5
CDR3nt: TGTGCCAGCAGGGTCCCACAGGCCCAAGAGACCCAGTACTTC
CDR3aa: CASRVPQAQETQYF

v_gene: TRBV10-3
d_gene: TRBD1
abundance: .
j_gene: TRBJ2-2
CDR3nt: TGTGCCATAGGAAAGGGGGCCGACACCGGGGAGCTGTTTTTT
CDR3aa: CAIGKGADTGELFF

v_gene: TRBV19
d_gene: TRBD1
abundance: .
j_gene: TRBJ1-6
CDR3nt: TGTGCCAGTAGTATCGGACAGGGGGGTTCACCCCTCCACTTT
CDR3aa: CASSIGQGGSPLHF

v_gene: TRBV7-9
d_gene: .
abundance: .
j_gene: TRBJ1-1
CDR3nt: TGTGCCAGCAGCTTAGGAACTTCTAGCCTTGTGGAAGCTTTCTTT
CDR3aa: CASSLGTSSLVEAFF

v_gene: TRBV18
d_gene: .
abundance: .
j_gene: TRBJ1-6
CDR3nt: TGTGCCAGCTCACTGGCGGGGGGCCAGACGAATTCACCCCTCCACTTT
CDR3aa: CASSLAGGQTNSPLHF

v_gene: TRBV6-5
d_gene: TRBD1
abundance: .
j_gene: TRBJ1-2
CDR3nt: TGTGCCAGCAGTCCCACAGGGGTAGCTGGCTACACCTTC
CDR3aa: CASSPTGVAGYTF

v_gene: TRBV7-9
d_gene: TRBD1
abundance: .
j_gene: TRBJ2-2
CDR3nt: TGTGCCTGTCGGGACAGGGAGAACACCGGGGAGCTGTTTTTT
CDR3aa: CACRDRENTGELFF

v_gene: TRBV30
d_gene: .
abundance: .
j_gene: TRBJ2-3
CDR3nt: TGTGCCTGGAGTGTATTAGTTAGTGTTCCGTCCTCGTTCACAGATACGCAGTATTTT
CDR3aa: CAWSVLVSVPSSFTDTQYF

v_gene: TRBV7-2
d_gene: .
abundance: .
j_gene: TRBJ1-1
CDR3nt: TGTGCCAGCAGCTTATCGGGGTCAGGTGAAGCTTTCTTT
CDR3aa: CASSLSGSGEAFF

v_gene: TRBV21-1
d_gene: .
abundance: .
j_gene: TRBJ2-5
CDR3nt: TGTGCCAGCAGCAAAGCTGTGGTCGAACCGAGGACACTAGCGGGTGAGACCCAGTACTTC
CDR3aa: CASSKAVVEPRTLAGETQYF

v_gene: TRBV5-5
d_gene: .
abundance: .
j_gene: TRBJ1-1
CDR3nt: TGTGCCAGCAGCTTGGGCAGGGCGAACACTGAAGCTTTCTTT
CDR3aa: CASSLGRANTEAFF

v_gene: TRBV6-5
d_gene: TRBD1
abundance: .
j_gene: TRBJ1-5
CDR3nt: TGTGCCAGCAGCATCACAGGGGGCGGCAATCAGCCCCAGCATTTT
CDR3aa: CASSITGGGNQPQHF

v_gene: TRBV7-2
d_gene: .
abundance: .
j_gene: TRBJ1-6
CDR3nt: TGTGCCAGCAGCTTCGGATCTAGCTCCTATAATTCACCCCTCCACTTT
CDR3aa: CASSFGSSSYNSPLHF

v_gene: TRBV2
d_gene: .
abundance: .
j_gene: TRBJ1-5
CDR3nt: TGTGCCAGCAGCCAGGGGTTCGGCCCAAATCAGCCCCAGCATTTT
CDR3aa: CASSQGFGPNQPQHF

v_gene: TRBV30
d_gene: .
abundance: .
j_gene: TRBJ1-1
CDR3nt: TGTGCCTGGAGTCCCGGGGGGCCGAGGGAAGCTTTCTTT
CDR3aa: CAWSPGGPREAFF

v_gene: TRBV23-1
d_gene: TRBD1
abundance: .
j_gene: TRBJ1-2
CDR3nt: TGCGCCAGCAGTCGCTCCCGGGACAGTAACTATGGCTACACCTTC
CDR3aa: CASSRSRDSNYGYTF

v_gene: TRBV4-1
d_gene: .
abundance: .
j_gene: TRBJ2-5
CDR3nt: TGCGCCAGCAGCCAAAGTGGTAGCCAAGAGACCCAGTACTTC
CDR3aa: CASSQSGSQETQYF

v_gene: TRBV5-1
d_gene: TRBD1
abundance: .
j_gene: TRBJ1-1
CDR3nt: TGCGCCAGCAGCTTGGGCGGGACAGGGACGAACACTGAAGCTTTCTTT
CDR3aa: CASSLGGTGTNTEAFF

v_gene: TRBV7-8
d_gene: .
abundance: .
j_gene: TRBJ1-1
CDR3nt: TGTGCCAGCAGCTTCTCGAAGGATGGGGGCGCAGGTGAAGCTTTCTTT
CDR3aa: CASSFSKDGGAGEAFF

v_gene: TRBV5-1
d_gene: .
abundance: once
j_gene: TRBJ1-1
CDR3nt: TGCGCCAGCAGCCTTTCAGCCCAGGGGACTGAAGCTTTCTTT
CDR3aa: CASSLSAQGTEAFF

v_gene: TRBV28
d_gene: TRBD1
abundance: .
j_gene: TRBJ1-2
CDR3nt: TGTGCCAGCAGTTCTGGACAGGTTCTCCGTGGCTACACCTTC
CDR3aa: CASSSGQVLRGYTF

v_gene: TRBV7-8
d_gene: .
abundance: .
j_gene: TRBJ1-5
CDR3nt: TGTGCCAGCAGCTTGGGCAGGGAAGGGATTCAGCCCCAGCATTTT
CDR3aa: CASSLGREGIQPQHF

v_gene: TRBV6-1
d_gene: .
abundance: .
j_gene: TRBJ1-2
CDR3nt: TGTGCCAGCAGTGAAACCTACCGGGATGGCTACACCTTC
CDR3aa: CASSETYRDGYTF